The clone carrying this TCR beta chain is a singleton in its sample. The data stem from a study of cytomegalovirus exposure and HLA in healthy donors. Overall study: The roughly 110 validation repertoires used the same platform as the roughly 610 first-cohort repertoires, a later analysis reported.

This table comes from immunoSEQ multiplex PCR, and its TCRdb copy is limited to in-frame clones, with some not included. The sample has approximately 110,000 clones, about 88% seen once. The sample comprised PBMCs. The sequence was obtained from a woman aged 18-29 years in good health and CMV-seropositive.

CDR3 sequence (DNA): TGTGCCAGCAGCTTAGCGCTCAGCGGGGGGGCGGGAGAGCAGTTCTTC. This gives the protein CASSLALSGGAGEQFF. The V and J genes are TRBV7-6 and TRBJ2-1; 10 positions agree with TRBD2. Trimming at V came to 0 bases and at J to 10 bases, leaving 9 bases not matched to a gene. Germline CDR1 reads SGHVS; CDR2 reads FNYEAQ. CDR3 length equals 16 residues.